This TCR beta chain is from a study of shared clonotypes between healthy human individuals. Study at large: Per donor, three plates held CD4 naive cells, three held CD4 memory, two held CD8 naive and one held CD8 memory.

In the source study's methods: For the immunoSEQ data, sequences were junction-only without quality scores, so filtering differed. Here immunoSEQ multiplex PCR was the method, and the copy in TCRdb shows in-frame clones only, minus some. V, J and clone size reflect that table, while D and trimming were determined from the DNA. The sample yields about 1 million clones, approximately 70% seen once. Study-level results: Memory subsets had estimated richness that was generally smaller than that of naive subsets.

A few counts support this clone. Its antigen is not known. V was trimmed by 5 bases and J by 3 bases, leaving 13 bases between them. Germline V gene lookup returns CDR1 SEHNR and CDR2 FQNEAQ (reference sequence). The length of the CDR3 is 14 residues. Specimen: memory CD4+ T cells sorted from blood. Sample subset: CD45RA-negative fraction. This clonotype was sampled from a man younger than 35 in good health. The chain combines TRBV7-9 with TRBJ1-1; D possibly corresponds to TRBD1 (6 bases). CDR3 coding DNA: TGTGCCAGCAGCCACAGAGGGGGAGACACTGAAGCTTTCTTT. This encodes CASSHRGGDTEAFF.